The 28 T cell receptor beta chains below were found in one sample sequenced in a study of blood T cell repertoires in COVID-19. Sequencing used immunoSEQ multiplex PCR; TCRdb keeps in-frame clones, though not all of them. The sample has 150,000 to 200,000 clones, about 88% seen once; the top ten hold around 5.4%. The sequencing sample was made of peripheral blood. These receptors were obtained from a woman in her forties or fifties with COVID-19, enrolled during active disease.

This rearrangement joins TRBV6-1 to TRBJ2-3, with D maybe TRBD2 (6 bases). Germline CDR1 MNHNS, CDR2 SASEGT. This CDR3 comprises 14 residues. Trimming removed 1 base from V and 1 base from J, with 6 bases in between. The CDR3: CASSEGGGTDTQYF. The CDR3 DNA follows: TGTGCCAGCAGTGAAGGCGGGGGCACAGATACGCAGTATTTT.

The J gene is TRBJ2-7, the V gene TRBV5-1; possible D gene TRBD2, 6 bases. This CDR3 contains 12 residues. Germline assignment: CDR1 SGHRS and CDR2 YFSETQ. Trimming cost V 3 bases and J 6 bases, with 10 bases left between them. CDR3 bases: TGCGCCAGCAGCTCGGGGGTAGGCGAGCAGTACTTC. It translates to CASSSGVGEQYF.

The J gene is TRBJ2-1, the V gene TRBV29-1; weak D call: TRBD2 (5 bases). From germline, CDR1 is SQVTM and CDR2 ANQGSEA. This CDR3 has 15 residues. V lost 2 bases and J 6 bases, leaving 17 bases between the germline ends. The CDR3 nucleotides read TGCAGCGTTGAACCGGTTTTGGAGGCGCGCAATGAGCAGTTCTTC. As protein: CSVEPVLEARNEQFF.

The genes are TRBV12-3 or TRBV12-4 and TRBJ2-5; no clear D. The CDR3 extends over 12 amino acids. The V end was cut by 9 bases, the J end by 3 bases, with 11 bases between. Written as DNA, the CDR3 is TGTGCCAGTTCTCCACGGGAAGAGACCCAGTACTTC. Protein sequence: CASSPREETQYF.

This rearrangement joins TRBV3-1 (or the pseudogene TRBV3-2) to TRBJ1-5; D unclear. The length of the CDR3 is 13 residues. V shed 4 bases and J shed 2 bases, with 6 bases lying between them. From germline, CDR1 is LGHDT and CDR2 YNNKEL (reference sequence). This CDR3 reads CASSPAGNQPQHF. CDR3 DNA: TGTGCCAGCAGCCCGGCGGGCAATCAGCCCCAGCATTTT.

The J gene is TRBJ2-2, the V gene TRBV27, with 7 bases that match TRBD2. Per the germline V gene, CDR1 is MNHEY and CDR2 is SMNVEV (reference sequence). This CDR3 region has 17 residues. V lost 0 bases to trimming and J lost 6 bases; unmatched junction nucleotides: 10. The CDR3 region is CASSLSGQVGGAGELFF. Written as DNA, the CDR3 is TGTGCCAGCAGTTTATCGGGGCAGGTGGGGGGGGCCGGGGAGCTGTTTTTT.

This rearrangement joins TRBV2 to TRBJ1-1, with 7 bases aligning to TRBD1. V shed 6 bases, J shed 1 base, and the junction held 2 bases outside the gene matches. CDR1 is SNHLY, CDR2 FYNNEI, per germline. The CDR3 has 13 amino acids. CDR3 nucleotides: TGTGCCAGCAGGGGACAGTGGAACACTGAAGCTTTCTTT. Translation gives CASRGQWNTEAFF.

The chain has TRBV5-1 and TRBJ2-7; 9 positions match TRBD1. CDR3 size: 14 residues. CDR1 is SGHRS and CDR2 is YFSETQ in the germline V gene. The ends lost 4 bases at V and 4 bases at J; junction bases unmatched: 6. The DNA of the CDR3 is TGCGCCAGCAGCGACCGGGACAGGGCATACGAGCAGTACTTC. Amino acid sequence: CASSDRDRAYEQYF.

The rearrangement joins TRBV29-1 to TRBJ2-7; 8 nucleotides agree with TRBD2. CDR1 is SQVTM, CDR2 ANQGSEA, per germline. With V trimmed by 7 bases and J by 11 bases, 22 bases remained unmatched. The CDR3 is 15 amino acids. The CDR3 region has the DNA TGCAGCGCAAAGGGTGCTAGCGGGCAGGTCGTCTCGGAGTACTTC. It translates to CSAKGASGQVVSEYF.

In nucleotides, the CDR3 is TGTGCCAGCAGCCAAGATAGGGGACAGGGCACCAATGAGCAGTTCTTC. It codes for CASSQDRGQGTNEQFF. The chain is built from TRBV4-2 and TRBJ2-1; 9 positions agree with TRBD1. CDR1 and CDR2 from the germline V gene are LGHNA and YNFKEQ. V lost 0 bases and J lost 6; bases outside the gene matches: 6. The CDR3 covers 16 residues.

This clone was detected once. The chain is built from TRBV5-6 and TRBJ2-7; D may be TRBD1 (5 bases). Germline CDR1 and CDR2: SGHDT and YYEEEE. The CDR3 extends over 14 amino acids. V dropped 1 base and J dropped 5 bases, with 13 bases sitting between them. The chain's CDR3 is CASSLRQGWDEQYF. CDR3 in DNA: TGTGCCAGCAGCTTGAGGCAGGGTTGGGACGAGCAGTACTTC.

The CDR3 DNA reads TGTGCCTGGAGCCGGGACAGTTACTCTGGGGCCAACGTCCTGACTTTC. Protein sequence: CAWSRDSYSGANVLTF. This rearrangement joins TRBV30 to TRBJ2-6, with TRBD1 identical over 7 bases. CDR1 is GTSNPN, CDR2 SVGIG, per germline (reference sequence). The CDR3 loop spans 16 amino acids. With V trimmed by 3 bases and J by 0 bases, 5 bases remained unmatched.

The chain couples TRBV9 to TRBJ1-6, with D perhaps TRBD1 (5 bases). Germline V gene data show CDR1 as SGDLS and CDR2 as YYNGEE. There are 15 residues in the CDR3. V was shortened by 0 bases and J by 9 bases, with 13 bases between the two germline ends. The CDR3 reads CASSVAQGFGSPLHF. CDR3 bases: TGTGCCAGCAGCGTAGCTCAGGGTTTTGGTTCACCCCTCCACTTT.

The chain combines TRBV19 with TRBJ1-1; no definite D call. The germline V gene has CDR1 LNHDA and CDR2 SQIVND (reference sequence). The V end was cut by 6 bases, the J end by 3 bases, with 20 bases between. The CDR3 is 16 residues long. CDR3 sequence: CASSPPGARRDTEAFF. The CDR3, as DNA: TGTGCCAGTAGCCCCCCAGGTGCTCGGAGGGACACTGAAGCTTTCTTT.

The chain carries TRBV5-1 and TRBJ2-5; 11 bases fit TRBD1. J lost 2 bases, V lost 0 bases, and 6 bases had no gene match. Germline CDR1 SGHRS, CDR2 YFSETQ. The CDR3 is 17 residues long. The CDR3 spells CASSLVGQGERQETQYF. In nucleotides, the CDR3 is TGCGCCAGCAGCTTGGTGGGACAGGGGGAGAGGCAAGAGACCCAGTACTTC.

This clone was seen only once. The gene calls are TRBV3-1 (or the pseudogene TRBV3-2) and TRBJ2-4; D not resolved. The V gene lost 4 bases and the J gene lost 0 bases, with 7 bases spanning the gap. The germline gives CDR1 LGHDT, CDR2 YNNKEL (reference sequence). This CDR3 has 14 residues. CDR3 in DNA: TGTGCCAGCAGCCTCCGTCTAGCCAAAAACATTCAGTACTTC. Translation gives CASSLRLAKNIQYF.

This sequence joins TRBV12-5 and TRBJ2-1; D is undetermined. Trimming removed 4 bases at V and 0 bases at J, with 7 bases between. Germline CDR1 is LGHNT and CDR2 is FRNRAP. This CDR3 region has 14 residues. CDR3 in DNA: TGTGCTAGTGGTTCCCCAAACTCCTACAATGAGCAGTTCTTC. Its translation: CASGSPNSYNEQFF.

The CDR3 here is CATRSGQGVGDTQYF. In nucleotides, the CDR3 is TGTGCCACCCGATCGGGACAGGGGGTAGGAGATACGCAGTATTTT. The genes are TRBV24-1 and TRBJ2-3; the match to TRBD1 covers 11 bases. The ends lost 9 bases at V and 5 bases at J; junction bases unmatched: 9. The CDR3 loop spans 15 amino acids. Looked up from germline, CDR1 is KGHDR and CDR2 is SFDVKD.

This sequence joins TRBV5-6 and TRBJ1-4; 9 nucleotides line up with TRBD1. The CDR3 is made up of 15 amino acids. The ends lost 1 base at V and 8 bases at J; junction bases unmatched: 6. Germline CDR1 and CDR2: SGHDT and YYEEEE. This chain's CDR3 is CASSLTGTGYEKLFF. The CDR3 nucleotides are TGTGCCAGCAGCTTGACCGGGACAGGGTACGAAAAACTGTTTTTT.

This chain uses TRBV18 with TRBJ2-1, with 14 bases matching TRBD2. CDR1 and CDR2 from the germline V gene are KGHSH and LQKENI. V dropped 2 bases and J dropped 2; count of bases not matched to a gene: 5. The CDR3 contains 18 residues. The CDR3 sequence: CASSPRTSGGSTYNEQFF. The CDR3 DNA sequence: TGTGCCAGCTCACCAAGGACTAGCGGGGGGTCAACCTACAATGAGCAGTTCTTC.

This clone was seen a single time. This chain uses TRBV9 with TRBJ2-5, with 7 positions matching TRBD2. The CDR3 extends over 17 amino acids. The J segment lost 2 bases and the V segment lost 3 bases, leaving 13 bases of the junction unmatched. CDR1 is SGDLS, CDR2 YYNGEE, per germline. The CDR3 here is CASSGLSGLADQETQYF. The CDR3 DNA follows: TGTGCCAGCAGCGGCCTCTCGGGGCTAGCGGATCAAGAGACCCAGTACTTC.

The sample holds one count of this clone. The J gene is TRBJ1-1, the V gene TRBV15, with TRBD1 matching over 7 bases. The V gene's germline CDR1 is LNHNV and CDR2 YYDKDF (reference sequence). The CDR3 contains 17 residues. After removal of 1 base from V and 0 bases from J, the junction contained 8 bases not matched to a gene. Written as DNA, the CDR3 is TGTGCCACCAGCAGAGCCACTCCGACAGGGATGAACACTGAAGCTTTCTTT. Translation: CATSRATPTGMNTEAFF.

This chain connects TRBV9 to TRBJ1-3; D gene unclear. Germline V gene sequence: CDR1 SGDLS, CDR2 YYNGEE. V was pared by 4 bases and J by 4 bases, with 15 bases between. This CDR3 spans 15 amino acids. The CDR3 loop reads CASSPRLSPGNTIYF. CDR3 bases: TGTGCCAGCAGCCCCCGACTAAGTCCGGGAAACACCATATATTTT.

The J gene is TRBJ1-1, the V gene TRBV3-1 (or the pseudogene TRBV3-2), with D unclear. The germline gives CDR1 LGHDT, CDR2 YNNKEL (reference sequence). The CDR3 runs 14 residues. V lost 0 bases and J 7 bases, leaving 12 bases between the germline ends. The DNA of the CDR3 is TGTGCCAGCAGCCAAGAAACCCCTGGGCTTGAAGCTTTCTTT. It specifies CASSQETPGLEAFF.

The rearrangement uses TRBV5-1 and TRBJ2-2, with 9 bases lining up with TRBD1. Germline-derived CDR1 and CDR2 are SGHRS and YFSETQ. The CDR3 length is 16 residues. With 2 bases clipped from V and 5 bases from J, the junction kept 7 bases outside the gene matches. The CDR3 DNA reads as TGCGCCAGCAGCTTAGTACAGGGGGCTAGTACCGGGGAGCTGTTTTTT. Translating gives CASSLVQGASTGELFF.

The chain links TRBV27 to TRBJ1-6; D uncertain. V shed 1 base and J shed 0 bases, with 10 bases lying between them. CDR3 size: 17 residues. Germline V gene lookup returns CDR1 MNHEY and CDR2 SMNVEV (reference sequence). CDR3 protein: CASSLLVGSSYNSPLHF. The CDR3 DNA reads as TGTGCCAGCAGTTTATTGGTCGGGAGCTCCTATAATTCACCCCTCCACTTT.

The chain combines TRBV4-1 with TRBJ2-7, with D possibly TRBD2 on 5 matching bases. Between the trimmed V and J ends, which lost 1 base and 6 bases, there was a span of 10 bases. The CDR3 spans 13 residues. From germline, CDR1 is MGHRA and CDR2 YSYEKL. The CDR3 sequence: CASSQALRGEQYF. The CDR3 DNA sequence: TGCGCCAGCAGCCAAGCCCTCCGGGGCGAGCAGTACTTC.

The rearrangement uses TRBV7-9 and TRBJ1-5; the match to TRBD1 covers 11 bases. V dropped 4 bases and J dropped 2; count of bases not matched to a gene: 10. The length of the CDR3 is 18 residues. Germline V lookup: CDR1 SEHNR, CDR2 FQNEAQ (reference sequence). DNA of the CDR3: TGTGCCAGCAGCTACTCGGGACAGGGGGTGTTCGGCAATCAGCCCCAGCATTTT. It yields the protein CASSYSGQGVFGNQPQHF.